This T cell receptor beta chain was documented in a study of radiotherapy plus CTLA-4 blockade in lung cancer. Study context: Across the patients, objective responses occurred in about 19%, and disease control in roughly 31%.

Profiled with immunoSEQ multiplex PCR; TCRdb holds only in-frame clones, not every one. The sample lists some 50,000 clones, around 80% occurring once. The germline CDR1 and CDR2 sequences are MNHNS and SASEGT. With 0 bases removed from V and 1 base from J, the gap between germline ends came to 9 bases. The CDR3 runs 15 residues. The chain joins TRBV6-1 to TRBJ1-1; D is unresolved. The source material was peripheral blood, sampled from a patient treated with radiotherapy plus ipilimumab. This TCR was recovered from a human donor with non-small cell lung cancer who had a partial response to radiotherapy plus ipilimumab. DNA of the CDR3: TGTGCCAGCAGTGAAGCGATACGGGGGAACACTGAAGCTTTCTTT. Translated: CASSEAIRGNTEAFF.